These 27 T cell receptor beta chains originate from one sample sequenced in a study of siplizumab effects on memory and regulatory T cells. Method: immunoSEQ multiplex PCR; TCRdb's copy keeps in-frame clones and lacks some. The table lists more than 60,000 clones, 93% of them singletons, with less than 5.5% in the top ten. Material for sequencing was CD8+ T cells sorted from blood. The receptors here all came from a human donor in good health.

The chain carries TRBV6-6 and TRBJ1-2; no clear D gene. Trimming pared 6 bases from V and 4 bases from J, leaving 6 bases between. CDR3 length: 11 residues. Germline loops: CDR1 MNHNY, CDR2 SVGAGI (reference sequence). The CDR3, as DNA: TGTGCCAGCAGGGGATCCTATGGCTACACCTTC. Its translation: CASRGSYGYTF.

The chain links TRBV6-5 to TRBJ2-5, with D unclear. Trimming cost V 7 bases and J 1 base, with 16 bases left between them. This CDR3 is built from 15 residues. Germline V gives CDR1 MNHEY, CDR2 SVGAGI. The CDR3 coding sequence is TGTGCCAGCACTCTTGACCGCAACCTCCAAGAGACCCAGTACTTC. It yields the protein CASTLDRNLQETQYF.

V and J are TRBV9 and TRBJ2-3; 12 bases fit TRBD1. This CDR3 region has 17 residues. The J segment lost 0 bases and the V segment lost 5 bases, leaving 7 bases of the junction unmatched. Germline V CDR1 and CDR2: SGDLS, YYNGEE. In nucleotides, the CDR3 is TGTGCCAGCAGTGGGACAGGGGGCTCCAAGAGCACAGATACGCAGTATTTT. Protein sequence: CASSGTGGSKSTDTQYF.

This clone was seen a single time. V and J are TRBV28 and TRBJ1-3; D possibly corresponds to TRBD1 (6 bases). This CDR3 is 16 amino acids long. Trimming removed 5 bases at V and 4 bases at J, with 18 bases between. In germline, CDR1 is MDHEN, CDR2 SYDVKM. Here the CDR3 reads CASSLPGGGVGNTIYF. Here the CDR3 DNA reads TGTGCCAGCAGTCTACCTGGGGGGGGCGTCGGAAACACCATATATTTT.

On this clone: The sample contains more than one DNA sequence encoding this CDR3. CDR3 nucleotide sequence: TGTGCCAGCAGCGGGGGGACGGGAAGCGGACTAGCGGGGGGGAGGGACACAGATACGCAGTATTTT. It yields the protein CASSGGTGSGLAGGRDTDTQYF. The chain recombines TRBV9 with TRBJ2-3; 15 bases are a match to TRBD2. The CDR3 has 22 residues. Germline V gene lookup returns CDR1 SGDLS and CDR2 YYNGEE. Trimming cost V 3 bases and J 2 bases; bases outside gene matches: 19.

A single count supports this clone. This chain connects TRBV29-1 to TRBJ1-2; D not resolved. The CDR3 runs 11 residues. V lost 3 bases and J lost 5, with 7 bases in between. Germline V gives CDR1 SQVTM, CDR2 ANQGSEA. The CDR3 is CSVDGEYGYTF. The CDR3, as DNA: TGCAGCGTTGATGGGGAGTATGGCTACACCTTC.

The CDR3, as DNA: TGTGCCAGCAGCCCGGGGACTAGCGGGGACCACGAGCAGTACTTC. Its translation is CASSPGTSGDHEQYF. This chain uses TRBV11-2 with TRBJ2-7; TRBD2 matches 13 bases. The CDR3 contains 15 residues. The J segment lost 5 bases and the V segment lost 5 bases, leaving 6 bases of the junction unmatched. In germline, CDR1 is SGHAT, CDR2 FQNNGV.

V and J are TRBV5-4 and TRBJ2-5; D may be TRBD2 (6 bases). CDR1 is SGHNT, CDR2 YYREEE, per germline (reference sequence). Trimming removed 0 bases at V and 1 base at J, with 16 bases between. The CDR3 is made up of 17 amino acids. This CDR3 is CASSLGGGRTSQETQYF. As DNA, the CDR3 is TGTGCCAGCAGCTTGGGGGGAGGCAGAACCAGCCAAGAGACCCAGTACTTC.

The rearrangement joins TRBV27 to TRBJ2-1; TRBD2 matches 8 bases. V trimming: 3 bases; J trimming: 7 bases; junction bases outside the gene matches: 8. The V gene's germline CDR1 is MNHEY and CDR2 SMNVEV (reference sequence). This CDR3 is 15 amino acids long. The CDR3 region is CASSFPGGARNEQFF. Here the CDR3 DNA reads TGTGCCAGCAGTTTTCCGGGGGGGGCCAGAAATGAGCAGTTCTTC.

The chain employs TRBV2 and TRBJ2-3, with TRBD2 matching 8 bases. Germline CDR1 is SNHLY and CDR2 is FYNNEI. The J segment lost 1 base and the V segment lost 3 bases, leaving 3 bases of the junction unmatched. The CDR3 extends over 15 amino acids. The CDR3, as DNA: TGTGCCAGCAGTGATTTTAGCGGGGGCACAGATACGCAGTATTTT. It yields the protein CASSDFSGGTDTQYF.

The chain couples TRBV11-2 to TRBJ2-5, with a weak D call TRBD2 (5 bases). The germline CDR1 and CDR2 sequences are SGHAT and FQNNGV. The CDR3 loop spans 14 amino acids. The ends were cut back, 5 bases at V and 3 bases at J, with 13 bases in the middle. CDR3 in amino acids: CASSTLSGKETQYF. CDR3 nucleotide sequence: TGTGCCAGCAGCACTTTATCGGGGAAAGAGACCCAGTACTTC.

V is TRBV10-1 and J is TRBJ2-1; 10 nucleotides match TRBD2. The CDR3 consists of 14 residues. The ends lost 10 bases at V and 3 bases at J; junction bases unmatched: 6. Germline values: CDR1 WNHNN, CDR2 SYGVQD (reference sequence). The CDR3 DNA is TGCGCCACCCCACTAGCGGGGAGCTACAATGAGCAGTTCTTC. This sequence encodes CATPLAGSYNEQFF.

The chain employs TRBV6-1 and TRBJ1-2, with D perhaps TRBD1 (6 bases). V was trimmed by 6 bases and J by 5 bases, leaving 10 bases between them. Germline-derived CDR1 and CDR2 are MNHNS and SASEGT. The CDR3 is 12 amino acids. CDR3 region: CASSATGYGYTF. CDR3 nucleotide sequence: TGTGCCAGCAGCGCCACAGGGTATGGCTACACCTTC.

The chain recombines TRBV14 with TRBJ1-2; the match to TRBD1 covers 7 bases. Trimming cost V 4 bases and J 3 bases; bases outside gene matches: 5. Germline CDR1 reads SGHDN; CDR2 reads FVKESK. The CDR3 has 14 amino acids. CDR3: CASSPAGTDYGYTF. The CDR3 DNA reads TGTGCCAGCAGCCCTGCCGGGACAGACTATGGCTACACCTTC.

This clone was seen only once. The gene calls are TRBV6-5 and TRBJ1-1; D not certain. Germline assignment: CDR1 MNHEY and CDR2 SVGAGI. The V gene lost 2 bases and the J gene lost 5 bases, with 15 bases spanning the gap. The CDR3 contains 15 residues. CDR3 sequence (DNA): TGTGCCAGCAGTTACAGGATACTCCTGTGGACTGAAGCTTTCTTT. Translated, it gives CASSYRILLWTEAFF.

The chain's CDR3 is CASSLGQGIYGYTF. The CDR3 bases are TGCGCCAGCAGCCTCGGACAGGGGATCTATGGCTACACCTTC. The genes are TRBV4-3 and TRBJ1-2; 9 nucleotides align to TRBD1. Germline V gene sequence: CDR1 LGHNA, CDR2 YSLEER. Germline trimming cut 4 bases from V and 4 bases from J; bases unmatched to any gene: 4. This CDR3 contains 14 residues.

This chain links TRBV30 with TRBJ1-2; 8 bases align to TRBD1. V shed 3 bases and J 6 bases; nucleotides not matched to a gene: 9. CDR3 length equals 14 residues. Germline loops: CDR1 GTSNPN, CDR2 SVGIG (reference sequence). The CDR3 DNA reads as TGTGCCTGGAGGGCTGGACAGGGTCTCAATGGCTACACCTTC. Amino acid sequence: CAWRAGQGLNGYTF.

The CDR3 spells CASSYDPYTEAFF. CDR3 in DNA: TGTGCCAGCAGTTACGACCCTTACACTGAAGCTTTCTTT. V usage is TRBV6-5 and J usage is TRBJ1-1; D is ambiguous. Germline values: CDR1 MNHEY, CDR2 SVGAGI. Trimming cost V 2 bases and J 3 bases, with 7 bases left between them. The CDR3 runs to 13 residues.

V and J are TRBV5-1 and TRBJ1-2, with D uncertain. Germline CDR1 is SGHRS and CDR2 is YFSETQ. CDR3 length equals 16 residues. Trimming took 4 bases from V and 8 from J, leaving 24 bases between them. The CDR3 DNA reads TGCGCCAGCAGCATACTTTCCGGGTCCTATTCGCAGGGCTACACCTTC. It translates to CASSILSGSYSQGYTF.

This chain connects TRBV27 to TRBJ1-2; D unclear. The germline V gene encodes CDR1 MNHEY and CDR2 SMNVEV (reference sequence). CDR3 length: 15 amino acids. V gave up 5 bases and J gave up 0 bases, with 13 bases separating them. CDR3 sequence: CASSPIYTANYGYTF. In nucleotides, the CDR3 is TGTGCCAGCAGTCCCATCTACACAGCTAACTATGGCTACACCTTC.

This chain's CDR3 is CASSRDSVYEQYF. CDR3 coding DNA: TGTGCCAGCAGCCGGGACTCCGTCTACGAGCAGTACTTC. The chain joins TRBV7-9 to TRBJ2-7; D is possibly TRBD2 (6 bases). Germline CDR1 is SEHNR and CDR2 is FQNEAQ (reference sequence). This CDR3 is built from 13 residues. V lost 5 bases to trimming and J lost 3 bases, with 11 bases between them.

The chain is built from TRBV7-9 and TRBJ2-1, with D possibly called TRBD1 or TRBD2 (5 bases each). Trimming removed 5 bases at V and 7 bases at J, with 9 bases between. Germline CDR1 reads SEHNR; CDR2 reads FQNEAQ (reference sequence). CDR3 length: 12 residues. CDR3 residues: CASSRGGNEQFF. CDR3 DNA sequence: TGTGCCAGCAGCCGGGGCGGGAATGAGCAGTTCTTC.

The CDR3 DNA reads TGTGCCAGCGAGGGGACTAGCGGGCGGGAGGAGACCCAGTACTTC. This gives the protein CASEGTSGREETQYF. The chain recombines TRBV6-6 with TRBJ2-5; TRBD2 matches 12 bases. The CDR3 is made up of 15 amino acids. Germline loops: CDR1 MNHNY, CDR2 SVGAGI (reference sequence). The V and J ends lost 8 bases and 5 bases, in that order; junction bases with no gene match: 9.

This chain joins TRBV19 and TRBJ1-1, with 9 bases matching TRBD1. Germline V lookup: CDR1 LNHDA, CDR2 SQIVND (reference sequence). The junction had 12 bases not matched to a gene; V was cut back by 1 base and J by 3 bases. This CDR3 has 18 residues. The CDR3 sequence: CASSIGGQGSSRDTEAFF. DNA for the CDR3: TGTGCCAGTAGTATAGGGGGACAGGGTTCCTCTAGGGACACTGAAGCTTTCTTT.

This clone has more than one count but fewer than ten. V usage is TRBV27 and J usage is TRBJ2-5; D is unclear. V gave up 3 bases and J gave up 5 bases, with 4 bases separating them. The CDR3 is 11 residues long. Germline loops: CDR1 MNHEY, CDR2 SMNVEV (reference sequence). The CDR3 DNA follows: TGTGCCAGCAGTTTGGGGGAGACCCAGTACTTC. This encodes CASSLGETQYF.

The chain recombines TRBV28 with TRBJ2-3; 9 nucleotides line up with TRBD2. This CDR3 contains 15 residues. Trimming took 6 bases from V and 6 from J; bases not matched to a gene: 10. Germline loops: CDR1 MDHEN, CDR2 SYDVKM. The CDR3 DNA reads as TGTGCCAGCAGCCCAGTGGCGGGGGGGCCGGATACGCAGTATTTT. This sequence encodes CASSPVAGGPDTQYF.

In this sample, this clone turned up many times. The chain couples TRBV7-9 to TRBJ1-1; D call uncertain. CDR3 size: 13 residues. V was pared by 6 bases and J by 0 bases, with 8 bases between. CDR1 and CDR2 (germline): SEHNR, FQNEAQ (reference sequence). The CDR3 region is CASSLDMNTEAFF. For the CDR3, the DNA is TGTGCCAGCAGTCTAGACATGAACACTGAAGCTTTCTTT.